These 17 T cell receptor beta chains were sequenced from one sample in a study of blood T cell repertoires in COVID-19. The repertoire was sequenced with immunoSEQ multiplex PCR; TCRdb's copy has only in-frame clones and lacks some. The sample holds under 55,000 clones, less than 80% seen once. The sample comprised peripheral blood. These receptors were collected from a man aged 65 to 85 with acute or convalescent COVID-19.

The gene calls are TRBV9 and TRBJ2-7; D is perhaps TRBD1 (6 bases). The V end was cut by 2 bases, the J end by 0 bases, with 9 bases between. The CDR3 covers 14 residues. Germline assignment: CDR1 SGDLS and CDR2 YYNGEE. The CDR3 bases are TGTGCCAGCAGCGTCGGACAGAACTCCTACGAGCAGTACTTC. Residues: CASSVGQNSYEQYF.

The J gene is TRBJ1-3, the V gene TRBV19, with D maybe TRBD1 (6 bases). The CDR3 consists of 13 residues. Germline CDR1 reads LNHDA; CDR2 reads SQIVND (reference sequence). The ends were cut back, 8 bases at V and 2 bases at J, with 10 bases in the middle. The CDR3 sequence is CASQGGPGNTIYF. DNA of the CDR3: TGTGCCAGTCAAGGGGGTCCTGGAAACACCATATATTTT.

The chain couples TRBV4-1 to TRBJ1-4; D gene unclear. The V and J ends lost 4 bases and 4 bases respectively, with 13 bases between them. This CDR3 has 15 residues. Per germline, CDR1 MGHRA and CDR2 YSYEKL. CDR3 in DNA: TGCGCCAGCAGCCGTCCGGGAGCTGTTAATGAAAAACTGTTTTTT. It specifies CASSRPGAVNEKLFF.

The chain recombines TRBV19 with TRBJ2-3, with 9 bases aligning to TRBD2. Germline V gene data show CDR1 as LNHDA and CDR2 as SQIVND (reference sequence). The CDR3 has 15 amino acids. V shed 6 bases, J shed 5 bases, and the junction held 9 bases outside the gene matches. CDR3 sequence (DNA): TGTGCCAGTAGCGGCGGGCGGGGGGGTGTAGATACGCAGTATTTT. It codes for CASSGGRGGVDTQYF.

This rearrangement joins TRBV28 to TRBJ1-2, with TRBD1 matching over 10 bases. This CDR3 contains 15 residues. Germline V gives CDR1 MDHEN, CDR2 SYDVKM. V lost 3 bases to trimming and J lost 8 bases; unmatched junction nucleotides: 9. CDR3 bases: TGTGCCAGCAGTTTGCCTACCGGACAGGGGGGAGGCTACACCTTC. Translating it yields CASSLPTGQGGGYTF.

Worth noting for this clone: Other DNA sequences in this sample translate to the same CDR3. The chain employs TRBV6-5 and TRBJ1-2; 8 bases map to TRBD1. V shed 8 bases and J 4 bases; nucleotides not matched to a gene: 6. The germline V gene has CDR1 MNHEY and CDR2 SVGAGI. The CDR3 runs 13 residues. CDR3 loop: CASSPDRGYGYTF. As DNA, the CDR3 is TGTGCCAGCTCCCCAGACAGGGGCTATGGCTACACCTTC.

This chain uses TRBV27 with TRBJ1-2; 7 positions match TRBD1. The germline V gene encodes CDR1 MNHEY and CDR2 SMNVEV (reference sequence). J lost 4 bases, V lost 5 bases, and 4 bases had no gene match. This CDR3 has 13 residues. The CDR3 DNA is TGTGCCAGCAGTCGGGGACAGTTCTATGGCTACACCTTC. Its translation is CASSRGQFYGYTF.

This chain uses TRBV3-1 (or the pseudogene TRBV3-2) with TRBJ1-5; the match to TRBD1 covers 7 bases. CDR3 size: 16 residues. The germline CDR1 and CDR2 sequences are LGHDT and YNNKEL (reference sequence). J lost 5 bases, V lost 3 bases, and 10 bases had no gene match. The CDR3 DNA follows: TGTGCCAGCAGCCACGATACAGGGGAACTATATCAGCCCCAGCATTTT. It codes for CASSHDTGELYQPQHF.

This clone has just one count. The rearrangement joins TRBV7-8 to TRBJ2-5, with TRBD2 matching 7 bases. Trimming at V came to 5 bases and at J to 5 bases, leaving 11 bases not matched to a gene. Germline V gene lookup returns CDR1 SGHVS and CDR2 FQNEAQ. CDR3 length: 15 residues. The CDR3: CASSPRGGVGETQYF. CDR3 sequence (DNA): TGTGCCAGCAGCCCCCGGGGAGGGGTGGGGGAGACCCAGTACTTC.

This chain connects TRBV5-6 to TRBJ1-3; possible D gene TRBD1, 5 bases. Trimming took off 5 bases at V and 4 bases at J, with 10 bases between the two ends. In germline, CDR1 is SGHDT, CDR2 YYEEEE. This CDR3 has 13 amino acids. The CDR3 sequence is CASSHRGGNTIYF. The CDR3 DNA reads TGTGCCAGCAGTCACCGGGGGGGAAACACCATATATTTT.

The table lists this clone with a few counts. This chain connects TRBV5-4 to TRBJ2-7; TRBD2 agrees at 14 bases. The CDR3 covers 16 residues. The germline gives CDR1 SGHNT, CDR2 YYREEE (reference sequence). Trimming removed 1 base from V and 7 bases from J; junction bases left unmatched: 7. The CDR3 DNA reads TGTGCCAGCAGCTTGTCGGGGACTAGCGGGAGTGTGGAGCAGTACTTC. It specifies CASSLSGTSGSVEQYF. The variable domain in full, with the rest retrieved from reference TRBV5-4 and TRBJ2-7, is ETGVTQSPTHLIKTRGQQVTLRCSSQSGHNTVSWYQQALGQGPQFIFQYYREEENGRGNFPPRFSGLQFPNYSSELNVNALELDDSALYLCASSLSGTSGSVEQYFGPGTRLTVT.

V gene TRBV3-1 (or the pseudogene TRBV3-2) combines with J gene TRBJ2-7; D call uncertain. This CDR3 is 14 amino acids long. Germline loops: CDR1 LGHDT, CDR2 YNNKEL (reference sequence). Trimming removed 2 bases at V and 2 bases at J, with 10 bases between. As DNA, the CDR3 is TGTGCCAGCAGCCAAACCCTTCAGGCCTACGAGCAGTACTTC. Residues: CASSQTLQAYEQYF.

V is TRBV7-2 and J is TRBJ1-5, with unresolved D. Germline CDR1 is SGHTA and CDR2 is FQGNSA. This CDR3 has 15 residues. V was cut by 8 bases and J by 1 base, with 15 bases left in between. CDR3 sequence: CASAKGGLSNQPQHF. The CDR3 DNA reads as TGTGCCAGCGCGAAGGGCGGGCTCAGCAATCAGCCCCAGCATTTT.

The chain couples TRBV5-5 to TRBJ1-6, with a tentative D call TRBD1 (6 bases). Looked up from germline, CDR1 is SGHKS and CDR2 is YYEKEE (reference sequence). Deletions cut 8 bases from V and 7 bases from J, with 16 bases between. The CDR3 is 14 amino acids. The CDR3 loop reads CASSRGTLNSPLHF. The CDR3 DNA sequence: TGTGCCAGTTCGAGGGGGACATTGAATTCACCCCTCCACTTT.

The V and J genes are TRBV5-5 and TRBJ1-6; perhaps TRBD1 as D (5 bases). Germline CDR1 SGHKS, CDR2 YYEKEE (reference sequence). The CDR3 loop spans 11 amino acids. Trimming removed 3 bases at V and 11 bases at J, with 6 bases between. This CDR3 is CASSSGTPLHF. The CDR3 DNA reads TGTGCCAGCAGCTCAGGGACACCCCTCCACTTT.

This sequence joins TRBV24-1 and TRBJ2-3; maybe TRBD1 (6 bases). The CDR3 extends over 15 amino acids. V gave up 3 bases and J gave up 4 bases, with 13 bases separating them. Germline lookup yields CDR1 KGHDR and CDR2 SFDVKD. The CDR3 reads CATSDRDNGADTQYF. The CDR3 region has the DNA TGTGCCACCAGTGATCGGGACAATGGGGCAGATACGCAGTATTTT.

V is TRBV7-6 and J is TRBJ1-6; D is uncertain. The CDR3 has 13 amino acids. From germline, CDR1 is SGHVS and CDR2 FNYEAQ. The ends were cut back, 1 base at V and 7 bases at J, with 5 bases in the middle. The CDR3 sequence: CASSLGANSPLHF. CDR3 in DNA: TGTGCCAGCAGCTTAGGGGCCAATTCACCCCTCCACTTT.